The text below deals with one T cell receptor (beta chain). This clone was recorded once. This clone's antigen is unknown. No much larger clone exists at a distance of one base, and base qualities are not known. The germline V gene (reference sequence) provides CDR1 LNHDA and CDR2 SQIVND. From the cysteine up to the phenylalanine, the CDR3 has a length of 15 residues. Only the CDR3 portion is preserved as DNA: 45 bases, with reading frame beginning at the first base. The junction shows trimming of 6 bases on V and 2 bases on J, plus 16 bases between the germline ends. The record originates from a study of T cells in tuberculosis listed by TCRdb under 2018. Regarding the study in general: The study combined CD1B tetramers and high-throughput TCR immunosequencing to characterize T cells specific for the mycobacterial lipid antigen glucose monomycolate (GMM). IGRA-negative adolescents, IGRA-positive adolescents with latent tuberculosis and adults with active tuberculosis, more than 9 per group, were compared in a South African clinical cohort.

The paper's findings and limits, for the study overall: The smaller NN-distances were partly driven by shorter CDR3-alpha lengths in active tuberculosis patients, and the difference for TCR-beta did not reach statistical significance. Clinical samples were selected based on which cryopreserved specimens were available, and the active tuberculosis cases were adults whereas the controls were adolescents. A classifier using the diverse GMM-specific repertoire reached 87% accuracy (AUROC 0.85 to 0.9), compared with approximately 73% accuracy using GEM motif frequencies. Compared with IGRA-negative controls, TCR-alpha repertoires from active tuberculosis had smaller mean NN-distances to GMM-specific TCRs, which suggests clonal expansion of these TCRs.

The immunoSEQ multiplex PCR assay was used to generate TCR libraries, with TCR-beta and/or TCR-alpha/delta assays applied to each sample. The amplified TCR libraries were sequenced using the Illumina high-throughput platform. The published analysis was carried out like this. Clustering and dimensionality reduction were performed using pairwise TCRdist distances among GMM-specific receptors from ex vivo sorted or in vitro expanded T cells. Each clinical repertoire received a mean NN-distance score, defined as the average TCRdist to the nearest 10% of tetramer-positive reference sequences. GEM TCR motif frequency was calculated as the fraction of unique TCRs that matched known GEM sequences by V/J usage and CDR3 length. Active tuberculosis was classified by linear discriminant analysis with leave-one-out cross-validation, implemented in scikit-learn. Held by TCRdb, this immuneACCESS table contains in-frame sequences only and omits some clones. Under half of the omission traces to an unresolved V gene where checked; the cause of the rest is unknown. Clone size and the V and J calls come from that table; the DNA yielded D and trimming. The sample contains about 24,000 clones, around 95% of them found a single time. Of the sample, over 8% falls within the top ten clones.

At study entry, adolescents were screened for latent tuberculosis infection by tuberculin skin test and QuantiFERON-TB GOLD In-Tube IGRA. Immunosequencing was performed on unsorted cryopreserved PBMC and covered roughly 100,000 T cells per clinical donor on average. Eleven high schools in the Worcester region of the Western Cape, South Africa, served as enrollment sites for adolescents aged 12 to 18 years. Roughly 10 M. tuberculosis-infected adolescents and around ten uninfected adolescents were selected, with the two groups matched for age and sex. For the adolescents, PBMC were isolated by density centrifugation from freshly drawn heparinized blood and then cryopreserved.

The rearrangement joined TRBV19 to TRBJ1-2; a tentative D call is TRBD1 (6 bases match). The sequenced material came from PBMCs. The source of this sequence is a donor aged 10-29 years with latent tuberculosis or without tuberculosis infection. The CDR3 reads CASSPSGAANYGYTF. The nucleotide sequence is TGTGCCAGTAGCCCCTCAGGGGCCGCAAACTATGGCTACACCTTC.